The entry below gives a single T cell receptor (beta chain) sequence along with its context. This entry is derived from a study of blood T cell repertoires in COVID-19. In the study overall: Italy, Spain and the United States were the sources of the convalescent and acute COVID-19 samples.

Libraries were prepared by immunoSEQ multiplex PCR; TCRdb keeps only in-frame clonotypes and omits some of them. The sample comprises 350,000 to 400,000 clones, 80% to 95% of which are singletons, and 0.8% to 0.9% rests with the top ten. Those enrolled, adults aged roughly 18 to 89 years, came from 20 to 25 US areas. Participant-reported clinical history was the basis for cohort assignment. Germline V lookup: CDR1 MNHEY, CDR2 SVGAGI. This CDR3 comprises 14 residues. The trim removed 8 bases at V and 4 bases at J, leaving 5 bases unmatched. Source material: PBMCs or T cells enriched from blood (not recorded which). The chain carries TRBV6-5 and TRBJ2-3, with 11 bases matching TRBD2. This TCR came from a woman in her thirties or forties who had been exposed to COVID-19. CDR3 coding DNA: TGTGCCAGCGATTATAGCGGGGGGGCAGATACGCAGTATTTT. Translating gives CASDYSGGADTQYF.